These T cell receptor beta chains were read from a single sample in a study of graft-versus-host responses after intestinal transplantation. Profiled with immunoSEQ multiplex PCR; TCRdb holds only in-frame clones, not every one. The data hold more than 30,000 clones, with 87% observed a single time. The sample consisted of ileum tissue, taken around 190 days after intestinal transplant. Source of these receptors: a human patient who received an intestinal transplant, so some T cells may come from the graft donor. Both conserved end residues are part of each CDR3. Fields, in order: V gene, J gene, clone size, D gene, CDR3 protein, CDR3 DNA. D genes are given only for firm matches. Rows give clone size only sometimes, using once, few, many, or a class for an expanded clone.

TRBV28	TRBJ1-6	NA	NA	CASSLQRLSSYNSPLHF	TGTGCCAGCAGCCTTCAAAGGTTAAGCTCCTATAATTCACCCCTCCACTTT
TRBV28	TRBJ1-2	few	NA	CASSKGVRGSYGYTF	TGTGCCAGCAGTAAGGGCGTCAGGGGCTCCTATGGCTACACCTTC
TRBV30	TRBJ2-1	NA	NA	CAWTGGGEQFF	TGTGCCTGGACAGGGGGAGGTGAGCAGTTCTTC
TRBV6-6	TRBJ2-7	NA	TRBD2	CASRTSGSEQYF	TGTGCCAGCAGGACTAGCGGGAGCGAGCAGTACTTC
TRBV29-1	TRBJ2-1	NA	NA	CSVGRSSYNEQFF	TGCAGCGTAGGGCGGAGCTCCTACAATGAGCAGTTCTTC
TRBV28	TRBJ2-1	NA	NA	CASTRTATYNEQFF	TGTGCCAGCACCCGGACAGCCACTTACAATGAGCAGTTCTTC
TRBV5-1	TRBJ2-1	NA	NA	CASRGQGMSDEQFF	TGCGCCAGTCGAGGGCAGGGGATGTCGGATGAGCAGTTCTTC
TRBV7-2	TRBJ2-7	NA	TRBD1	CASSPREHRGGEQYF	TGTGCCAGCAGCCCCAGGGAGCACAGGGGTGGCGAGCAGTACTTC
TRBV7-6	TRBJ2-7	NA	TRBD1	CASRSTTGSEQYF	TGTGCCAGCAGATCCACGACAGGGTCCGAGCAGTACTTC
TRBV7-9	TRBJ2-7	NA	TRBD1	CASSPRTGEGSYEQYF	TGTGCCAGCAGCCCTCGGACAGGGGAGGGATCCTACGAGCAGTACTTC
TRBV5-1	TRBJ2-3	once	TRBD1	CATRQGATDTQYF	TGCGCCACTCGACAGGGGGCCACAGATACGCAGTATTTT
TRBV7-2	TRBJ2-3	NA	NA	CASSSTRLTDTQYF	TGTGCCAGCAGCTCCACCCGACTAACAGATACGCAGTATTTT
TRBV6-1	TRBJ2-1	NA	NA	CASRPTGARDEQFF	TGTGCCAGCAGGCCGACCGGGGCTCGGGATGAGCAGTTCTTC
TRBV6-1	TRBJ1-1	NA	NA	CASSERWVEAFF	TGTGCCAGCAGTGAACGGTGGGTTGAAGCTTTCTTT
TRBV7-8	TRBJ2-1	once	NA	CASSLDHRTPSDEQFF	TGTGCCAGCAGCTTAGATCATCGGACCCCTTCAGATGAGCAGTTCTTC
TRBV27	TRBJ2-3	NA	NA	CASSFGIEPYTQYF	TGTGCCAGCAGTTTTGGGATAGAGCCATATACGCAGTATTTT
TRBV15	TRBJ1-1	NA	NA	CATSGPTAMNTEAFF	TGTGCCACCAGCGGCCCGACGGCGATGAACACTGAAGCTTTCTTT
TRBV28	TRBJ2-7	NA	TRBD1	CASSSSGTGTYEQYF	TGTGCCAGCAGTTCATCCGGGACAGGCACCTACGAGCAGTACTTC
TRBV6-1	TRBJ2-4	NA	NA	CASSAPGLLAKNIQYF	TGTGCCAGCAGTGCCCCAGGTCTTCTAGCCAAAAACATTCAGTACTTC
TRBV5-4	TRBJ2-2	few	NA	CASSGRRAGNGELFF	TGTGCCAGCAGCGGAAGACGGGCAGGGAACGGGGAGCTGTTTTTT
TRBV4-2	TRBJ1-4	NA	NA	CASSGHGGGLSLIEKLFF	TGTGCCAGCAGCGGGCACGGGGGAGGACTGTCCTTGATTGAAAAACTGTTTTTT
TRBV5-1	TRBJ2-2	NA	NA	CASGGQGDTGELFF	TGCGCCAGTGGTGGGCAGGGCGACACCGGGGAGCTGTTTTTT
TRBV28	TRBJ2-1	NA	NA	CASSFSVNEQFF	TGTGCCAGCAGTTTTTCAGTCAATGAGCAGTTCTTC
TRBV6-6	TRBJ2-2	NA	TRBD1	CASSVTGGDNGELFF	TGTGCCAGCAGCGTCACAGGGGGCGACAACGGGGAGCTGTTTTTT
TRBV11-2	TRBJ2-7	NA	NA	CASSLEARGYEQYF	TGTGCCAGCAGCTTAGAGGCCAGGGGCTACGAGCAGTACTTC
TRBV4-1	TRBJ2-3	NA	TRBD1	CASSQDPDRGTDTQYF	TGCGCCAGCAGCCAAGATCCGGACAGGGGCACAGATACGCAGTATTTT
TRBV28	TRBJ2-1	NA	TRBD2	CASSLAGLGSYNEQFF	TGTGCCAGCAGTTTAGCGGGACTAGGGTCCTACAATGAGCAGTTCTTC
TRBV28	TRBJ2-6	NA	NA	CASSLRLPGANVLTF	TGTGCCAGCAGTTTGAGGCTCCCTGGGGCCAACGTCCTGACTTTC
TRBV7-2	TRBJ2-7	NA	TRBD2	CASSLDVTSGVYEQYF	TGTGCCAGCAGCTTAGACGTGACTAGCGGGGTTTACGAGCAGTACTTC
TRBV6-1	TRBJ2-1	NA	NA	CASSRGQGNNEQFF	TGTGCCAGCAGTAGAGGCCAGGGAAACAATGAGCAGTTCTTC
TRBV2	TRBJ2-7	once	TRBD1	CASSELGQGPYEQYF	TGTGCCAGCAGTGAATTGGGACAGGGCCCCTACGAGCAGTACTTC
TRBV20-1	TRBJ2-3	once	NA	CSRTDTQYF	TGCAGCCGCACAGATACGCAGTATTTT
TRBV5-1	TRBJ2-6	NA	NA	CASSLRSRVSGANVLTF	TGCGCCAGCAGCTTACGGTCGAGGGTCTCGGGGGCCAACGTCCTGACTTTC
TRBV29-1	TRBJ2-3	NA	NA	CSVDTGRTDTQYF	TGCAGCGTTGATACAGGGAGGACAGATACGCAGTATTTT
TRBV19	TRBJ2-1	few	NA	CASSPRLESFEQFF	TGTGCCAGTAGTCCGAGACTGGAGTCTTTTGAGCAGTTCTTC
TRBV6-5	TRBJ1-5	NA	NA	CASSYRGGQPQHF	TGTGCCAGCAGTTATAGAGGGGGGCAGCCCCAGCATTTT
TRBV5-6	TRBJ2-5	NA	NA	CASSFGPGQTQYF	TGTGCCAGCAGCTTTGGTCCAGGCCAGACCCAGTACTTC
TRBV18	TRBJ2-7	few	TRBD2	CASSKGLAGMDEQYF	TGTGCCAGCTCAAAAGGACTAGCGGGAATGGACGAGCAGTACTTC
TRBV5-1	TRBJ2-7	NA	NA	CASSLEWGTPSYEQYF	TGCGCCAGCAGCTTGGAGTGGGGAACCCCCTCCTACGAGCAGTACTTC
TRBV7-8	TRBJ2-7	NA	NA	CASSFGTPYEQYF	TGTGCCAGCAGCTTCGGGACCCCCTACGAGCAGTACTTC
TRBV14	TRBJ1-2	NA	TRBD1	CASSQDWTGFYGYTF	TGTGCCAGCAGCCAAGATTGGACAGGGTTCTATGGCTACACCTTC
TRBV2	TRBJ2-1	NA	NA	CASSGGVALGGTNNEQFF	TGTGCCAGCAGTGGTGGGGTGGCACTAGGGGGAACCAACAATGAGCAGTTCTTC
TRBV5-1	TRBJ2-1	few	TRBD1	CASSSGQAPRVDEQFF	TGCGCCAGCAGCTCAGGACAGGCCCCCCGTGTCGATGAGCAGTTCTTC
TRBV27	TRBJ1-2	NA	NA	CASSFGGGSYGYTF	TGTGCCAGCAGTTTCGGTGGAGGGAGCTATGGCTACACCTTC
TRBV5-1	TRBJ1-2	NA	NA	CASSLDPGVVYGYTF	TGCGCCAGCAGCTTGGATCCGGGGGTGGTCTATGGCTACACCTTC
TRBV5-1	TRBJ1-2	NA	TRBD1	CASSPTGAGRDYTF	TGCGCCAGCAGCCCGACAGGGGCCGGGAGGGACTACACCTTC
TRBV29-1	TRBJ1-1	once	NA	CSVGGARTEAFF	TGCAGCGTTGGGGGGGCGCGTACTGAAGCTTTCTTT
TRBV27	TRBJ2-7	NA	NA	CASSSTYEQYF	TGTGCCAGCAGCTCCACCTACGAGCAGTACTTC
TRBV9	TRBJ2-3	NA	NA	CASSLLSGSTDTQYF	TGTGCCAGCAGCTTACTCAGCGGCAGCACAGATACGCAGTATTTT
TRBV4-1	TRBJ2-7	NA	TRBD1	CASSQDGGTGGYEQYF	TGCGCCAGCAGCCAAGATGGGGGGACAGGGGGCTACGAGCAGTACTTC
TRBV7-9	TRBJ2-5	NA	NA	CASSLDSRETQYF	TGTGCCAGCAGCTTGGACAGCAGAGAGACCCAGTACTTC
TRBV11-2	TRBJ2-1	NA	NA	CASSRTGSGRSYNEQFF	TGTGCCAGCAGCAGGACAGGCAGCGGGAGATCCTACAATGAGCAGTTCTTC